One sample yielded the 5 T cell receptor beta chains listed below, sequenced in a study of CD8+CD57+ T cells in acquired aplastic anemia. The sequenced patients had an expansion of CD8+CD57+ cells seen by flow cytometry. Profiles of TCR beta VDJ and CDR3 were generated from a genomic DNA template. MiXCR, applied by TCRdb to the reads, yields one record per CDR3 protein. The sample has about 200,000 distinct CDR3 sequences, roughly two thirds seen once; the top ten hold roughly three fifths. Source material: sorted CD4+, CD8+, or CD8+CD57+ T cells (not recorded which) from PBMCs. These receptors all come from a human donor with aplastic anemia.

The V and J genes are TRBV14 and TRBJ2-5, with 8 bases matching TRBD1. The CDR3 consists of 17 residues. Germline V gene data show CDR1 as SGHDN and CDR2 as FVKESK. The trim removed 3 bases at V and 4 bases at J, leaving 13 bases unmatched. The CDR3 bases are TGTGCCAGCAGCCATTTCCTAGGACAGGGCGGACTAGAGACCCAGTACTTC. Protein product: CASSHFLGQGGLETQYF.

This rearrangement joins TRBV15 to TRBJ2-1; TRBD2 is a possible D gene (5 bases). V was clipped by 0 bases and J by 0 bases, with 9 bases between them. CDR1 and CDR2 (germline): LNHNV, YYDKDF (reference sequence). The CDR3 spans 16 residues. The CDR3 loop reads CATSRDTGSSYNEQFF. DNA for the CDR3: TGTGCCACCAGCAGAGATACGGGGAGCTCCTACAATGAGCAGTTCTTC.

About this clonotype itself: The junction does not match germline at one end; this may be a read error. This rearrangement joins TRBV20-1 to TRBJ2-1, with D perhaps given as TRBD1 or TRBD2 (5 bases each). The CDR3 loop spans 13 amino acids. Germline V gene lookup returns CDR1 DFQATT and CDR2 SNEGSKA (reference sequence). The CDR3 coding sequence is TGCAGTGCTATAGAGGGGTCCTATAATGAGCAGTTCTTC. Amino acid sequence: CSAIEGSYNEQFF.

The gene calls are TRBV10-3 and TRBJ2-7, with D perhaps matching TRBD1 or TRBD2 (5 bases each). The germline gives CDR1 ENHRY, CDR2 SYGVKD. The CDR3 spans 15 residues. Trimming took 6 bases from V and 1 from J, leaving 16 bases between them. CDR3: CAIRVSGTASYEQYF. The DNA for the CDR3 is TGTGCCATCAGAGTTTCCGGGACGGCTTCCTACGAGCAGTACTTC.

This clonotype has more than one count but fewer than ten. The chain is built from TRBV24-1 and TRBJ1-5, with a weak D call TRBD1 (5 bases). V was shortened by 3 bases and J by 6 bases, with 20 bases between the two germline ends. The CDR3 totals 17 residues. Germline lookup yields CDR1 KGHDR and CDR2 SFDVKD. The CDR3 nucleotides read TGTGCCACCAGTGATCGGAGGGGAGACACGGCCGGTCAGCCCCAGCATTTT. Residues: CATSDRRGDTAGQPQHF.